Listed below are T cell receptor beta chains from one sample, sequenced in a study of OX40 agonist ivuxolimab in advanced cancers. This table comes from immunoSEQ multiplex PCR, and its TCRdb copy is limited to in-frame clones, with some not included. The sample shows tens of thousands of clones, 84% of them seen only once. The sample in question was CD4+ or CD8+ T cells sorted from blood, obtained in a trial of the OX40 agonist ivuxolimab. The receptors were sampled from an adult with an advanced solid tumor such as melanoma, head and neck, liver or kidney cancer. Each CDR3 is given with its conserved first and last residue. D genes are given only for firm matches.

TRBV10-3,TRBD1,CAISDLQGGAQHF
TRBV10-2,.,CASSGSGFYEQYF
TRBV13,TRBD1,CASSLGRGSNQPQHF
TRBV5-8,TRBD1,CASSLFGTGNEKLFF
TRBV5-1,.,CASSWEGAGDTQYF
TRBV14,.,CASSHKIGHGSHYTF
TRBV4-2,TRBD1,CASSQGQGGTATEAFF
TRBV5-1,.,CASSLSGVRETQYF
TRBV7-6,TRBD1,CASSLAGQGVSGELFF
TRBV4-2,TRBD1,CASSQVWDRVYHEQFF
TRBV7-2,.,CASSFHGTANTEAFF
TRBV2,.,CASSPQVNQPQHF
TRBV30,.,CAWSSALNTEAFF
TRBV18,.,CASSQASGQPQHF
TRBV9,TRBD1,CASSAGTARMNTEAFF
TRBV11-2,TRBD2,CASSTRTSARGDEQFF
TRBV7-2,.,CASSLGRGRETQYF